The 29 T cell receptor beta chains reported below all come from one sample, sequenced in a study of cytomegalovirus exposure and HLA in healthy donors. The PCR used 60 Vbeta and 13 Jbeta primers. Data came from immunoSEQ multiplex PCR; TCRdb stores just in-frame clones and leaves some out. The sample totals 70,000 or so clones; its top ten clones hold around 5%. The source material was PBMCs. The receptors here all came from a man aged 35 to 55 in good health and CMV-seronegative.

This chain joins TRBV4-2 and TRBJ2-3, with D possibly matching TRBD2 (7 bases). There are 15 residues in the CDR3. The germline V gene has CDR1 LGHNA and CDR2 YNFKEQ. The V end lost 1 base, the J end lost 4 bases, and 12 bases lay between the germline ends. Here the CDR3 DNA reads TGTGCCAGCAGCCAAGCAGGAGGGGGGGCAGATACGCAGTATTTT. As protein: CASSQAGGGADTQYF.

V gene TRBV11-3 combines with J gene TRBJ2-7; possibly TRBD1 for D (5 bases). Per germline, CDR1 SGHNT and CDR2 YENEEA. Between the trimmed V and J ends, which lost 1 base and 5 bases, there was a span of 9 bases. The CDR3 length is 13 residues. The CDR3 DNA follows: TGTGCCAGCAGCTTAGGGGGCGCCCACGAGCAGTACTTC. Its translation is CASSLGGAHEQYF.

The chain recombines TRBV2 with TRBJ2-7; the match to TRBD1 covers 9 bases. V shed 3 bases and J 1 base; nucleotides not matched to a gene: 7. Germline assignment: CDR1 SNHLY and CDR2 FYNNEI. The CDR3 loop spans 16 amino acids. The chain's CDR3 is CASSDIRTGDSYEQYF. The CDR3 nucleotides are TGTGCCAGCAGTGATATCAGGACAGGGGATTCCTACGAGCAGTACTTC.

This chain joins TRBV9 and TRBJ1-2; D remains unclear. V was trimmed by 4 bases and J by 4 bases, leaving 17 bases between them. Germline values: CDR1 SGDLS, CDR2 YYNGEE. The CDR3 is made up of 15 amino acids. The CDR3 reads CASSLSGTPGYGYTF. The CDR3 DNA is TGTGCCAGCAGCCTAAGTGGAACGCCGGGCTATGGCTACACCTTC.

The rearrangement links TRBV29-1 to TRBJ2-7, with a possible D match to TRBD2 (5 bases). Deletions cut 6 bases from V and 6 bases from J, with 15 bases between. The V gene's germline CDR1 is SQVTM and CDR2 ANQGSEA. The CDR3 is made up of 12 amino acids. CDR3 in amino acids: CSVATMGSEQYF. In DNA, the CDR3 is TGCAGCGTCGCGACTATGGGTAGCGAGCAGTACTTC.

This rearrangement joins TRBV30 to TRBJ1-4; D is unclear. Trimming took 4 bases from V and 7 from J, leaving 22 bases between them. Germline V gene lookup returns CDR1 GTSNPN and CDR2 SVGIG (reference sequence). CDR3 length: 16 amino acids. The CDR3 region has the DNA TGTGCCTGGAACAAACGTTGGGAGGCCGGCCGTGAAAAACTGTTTTTT. This gives the protein CAWNKRWEAGREKLFF.

The chain is built from TRBV10-1 and TRBJ2-3, with D possibly TRBD2 on 5 matching bases. V was clipped by 4 bases and J by 3 bases, with 20 bases between them. The CDR3 runs to 17 residues. Germline V gene data show CDR1 as WNHNN and CDR2 as SYGVQD (reference sequence). The CDR3: CASSATRGGTGTDTQYF. CDR3 DNA sequence: TGCGCCAGCAGTGCCACGAGAGGAGGAACCGGTACAGATACGCAGTATTTT.

The genes are TRBV5-1 and TRBJ2-7, with D possibly TRBD1 on 6 matching bases. Trimming took 5 bases from V and 0 from J, leaving 12 bases between them. Germline lookup yields CDR1 SGHRS and CDR2 YFSETQ. The CDR3 is 14 amino acids. Here the CDR3 DNA reads TGCGCCAGCAGGCAGGGGACACCCTCCTACGAGCAGTACTTC. It translates to CASRQGTPSYEQYF.

This rearrangement joins TRBV27 to TRBJ2-5, with D tentatively TRBD1 (5 bases). The closer fit of TRBJ2-7 to the DNA end suggests the J call may be wrong. The V gene's germline CDR1 is MNHEY and CDR2 SMNVEV (reference sequence). The CDR3 is 13 amino acids. In DNA, the CDR3 is TGTGCCAGCAGTCACCGACAGAGCTACGAGCAGTACTTC. Residues: CASSHRQSYEQYF.

Worth noting for this clone: An end of the junction does not agree with germline; a read error may underlie this. This sequence joins TRBV7-7 and TRBJ2-5; 7 bases map to TRBD2. This CDR3 has 15 residues. Germline V lookup: CDR1 SSHAT, CDR2 FNYEAQ (reference sequence). The CDR3 sequence is CASSLSGAGRETQYF. Here the CDR3 DNA reads TGTGCTAGCAGCTTAAGTGGAGCGGGACGGGAGACCCAGTACTTC.

The chain combines TRBV27 with TRBJ1-4, with 7 bases matching TRBD1. Germline V gene sequence: CDR1 MNHEY, CDR2 SMNVEV (reference sequence). CDR3 length: 15 amino acids. J lost 4 bases, V lost 5 bases, and 7 bases had no gene match. The CDR3, as DNA: TGTGCCAGCAGTCCACAGGGGCGTGTTAATGAAAAACTGTTTTTT. Translating gives CASSPQGRVNEKLFF.

The J gene is TRBJ2-3, the V gene TRBV10-1, with 8 bases aligning to TRBD1. The CDR3 runs to 15 residues. V dropped 2 bases and J dropped 8; count of bases not matched to a gene: 9. Germline V gene lookup returns CDR1 WNHNN and CDR2 SYGVQD (reference sequence). CDR3 sequence reads: CASSEGVRGQGTQYF. DNA of the CDR3: TGCGCCAGCAGTGAGGGGGTCAGGGGGCAGGGTACGCAGTATTTT.

The chain employs TRBV5-1 and TRBJ1-6; 9 nucleotides align to TRBD1. The germline gives CDR1 SGHRS, CDR2 YFSETQ. J lost 9 bases, V lost 0 bases, and 10 bases had no gene match. CDR3 length: 17 residues. The CDR3 DNA follows: TGCGCCAGCAGCTTGGCCCGGACAGGGGAGACAGGTTCACCCCTCCACTTT. Translated: CASSLARTGETGSPLHF.

This rearrangement joins TRBV5-1 to TRBJ1-2; 7 bases agree with TRBD1. The CDR3 covers 14 residues. Germline V CDR1 and CDR2: SGHRS, YFSETQ. Losses at the gene ends were 2 bases for V and 8 bases for J; bases not matched to a gene: 9. CDR3 DNA: TGCGCCAGCAGCTTCCGCGTCGGGACAGACGGCTACACCTTC. Amino acids: CASSFRVGTDGYTF.

V gene TRBV6-6 combines with J gene TRBJ2-7; 7 nucleotides line up with TRBD2. CDR1 and CDR2 (germline): MNHNY, SVGAGI (reference sequence). V gave up 2 bases and J gave up 7 bases; unmatched junction bases: 8. This CDR3 comprises 14 residues. In DNA, the CDR3 is TGTGCCAGCAGTTACCGGGGACTAAGAGATGAGCAGTACTTC. Translating it yields CASSYRGLRDEQYF.

The rearrangement uses TRBV4-1 and TRBJ2-3; the D gene is possibly TRBD2 (7 bases). Per the germline V gene, CDR1 is MGHRA and CDR2 is YSYEKL. With 0 bases removed from V and 3 bases from J, the gap between germline ends came to 10 bases. There are 15 residues in the CDR3. CDR3 sequence reads: CASSQERGPTDTQYF. DNA of the CDR3: TGCGCCAGCAGCCAAGAGCGGGGGCCTACAGATACGCAGTATTTT.

The chain carries TRBV29-1 and TRBJ1-1; D may be TRBD1 (5 bases). This CDR3 comprises 13 residues. The V end lost 3 bases, the J end lost 6 bases, and 14 bases lay between the germline ends. CDR1 is SQVTM and CDR2 is ANQGSEA in the germline V gene. CDR3 sequence reads: CSVDRARRSEAFF. In nucleotides, the CDR3 is TGCAGCGTTGACAGGGCACGCCGATCTGAAGCTTTCTTT.

The J gene is TRBJ1-4, the V gene TRBV10-2, with D maybe TRBD1 (5 bases). The length of the CDR3 is 16 residues. Germline assignment: CDR1 WSHSY and CDR2 SAAADI. The V gene lost 3 bases and the J gene lost 4 bases, with 15 bases spanning the gap. The CDR3 sequence: CASSDGPGELNEKLFF. The CDR3 DNA is TGCGCCAGCAGTGACGGGCCGGGGGAGCTTAATGAAAAACTGTTTTTT.

V is TRBV5-1 and J is TRBJ2-1; 8 bases agree with TRBD2. CDR3 length: 14 amino acids. V lost 2 bases and J lost 4; bases outside the gene matches: 2. Germline lookup yields CDR1 SGHRS and CDR2 YFSETQ. CDR3 sequence: CASSFGGDYNEQFF. CDR3 sequence (DNA): TGCGCCAGCAGCTTCGGGGGGGATTACAATGAGCAGTTCTTC.

The V and J genes are TRBV30 and TRBJ1-3; D gene unclear. The ends were cut back, 3 bases at V and 0 bases at J, with 9 bases in the middle. The CDR3 totals 14 residues. From germline, CDR1 is GTSNPN and CDR2 SVGIG (reference sequence). The CDR3 DNA follows: TGTGCCTGGAGGGCAGGTCTCTCTGGAAACACCATATATTTT. Translation gives CAWRAGLSGNTIYF.

The chain uses TRBV19 and TRBJ1-5, with D uncertain. Per the germline V gene, CDR1 is LNHDA and CDR2 is SQIVND (reference sequence). Trimming removed 3 bases from V and 2 bases from J, with 11 bases in between. There are 15 residues in the CDR3. CDR3 protein: CASSILSVGNQPQHF. CDR3 nucleotides: TGTGCCAGTAGTATCCTATCGGTTGGCAATCAGCCCCAGCATTTT.

The rearrangement links TRBV7-2 to TRBJ2-1; weak D call: TRBD2 (6 bases). V lost 3 bases and J 3 bases, leaving 12 bases between the germline ends. Looked up from germline, CDR1 is SGHTA and CDR2 is FQGNSA. This CDR3 spans 15 amino acids. Here the CDR3 reads CASSLGTSLYNEQFF. Here the CDR3 DNA reads TGTGCCAGCAGCTTGGGGACTTCCCTCTACAATGAGCAGTTCTTC.

The V call is TRBV6-5, the J call TRBJ2-2; 9 positions agree with TRBD1. V trimming: 0 bases; J trimming: 5 bases; junction bases outside the gene matches: 1. The CDR3 contains 15 residues. Germline loops: CDR1 MNHEY, CDR2 SVGAGI. The CDR3 loop reads CASSYSGTGTGELFF. The CDR3 region has the DNA TGTGCCAGCAGTTACTCCGGGACAGGGACCGGGGAGCTGTTTTTT.

The chain carries TRBV28 and TRBJ1-5; D unresolved. Trimming removed 6 bases from V and 4 bases from J, with 10 bases in between. In germline, CDR1 is MDHEN, CDR2 SYDVKM. CDR3 length: 13 amino acids. CDR3 protein: CASRLSGNQPQHF. Written as DNA, the CDR3 is TGTGCCAGCAGATTAAGCGGAAATCAGCCCCAGCATTTT.

The V and J genes are TRBV4-3 and TRBJ2-3; 9 nucleotides match TRBD1. The CDR3 consists of 15 residues. V was clipped by 0 bases and J by 6 bases; unmatched bases: 4. The V gene's germline CDR1 is LGHNA and CDR2 YSLEER. DNA for the CDR3: TGCGCCAGCAGCCAAGAACAGGGGGCGCATGATACGCAGTATTTT. This translates into CASSQEQGAHDTQYF.

V usage is TRBV6-4 and J usage is TRBJ1-1; TRBD1 matches at 7 bases. V lost 0 bases, J lost 5 bases, and 0 bases stayed unmatched. This CDR3 contains 13 residues. CDR1 is MRHNA, CDR2 SNTAGT, per germline. The CDR3 bases are TGTGCCAGCAGTGACTCGGACAGGACTGAAGCTTTCTTT. Protein: CASSDSDRTEAFF.

The chain uses TRBV4-3 and TRBJ2-7; no clear D. The CDR3 length is 15 residues. Germline-derived CDR1 and CDR2 are LGHNA and YSLEER. Between the trimmed V and J ends, which lost 0 bases and 0 bases, there was a span of 9 bases. The CDR3 reads CASSQDLHSSYEQYF. CDR3 DNA sequence: TGCGCCAGCAGCCAAGATCTTCACAGCTCCTACGAGCAGTACTTC.

The rearrangement joins TRBV7-2 to TRBJ1-4; 9 bases map to TRBD1. Trimming at V came to 7 bases and at J to 10 bases, leaving 7 bases not matched to a gene. Germline values: CDR1 SGHTA, CDR2 FQGNSA. CDR3 length: 13 residues. The CDR3 region has the DNA TGTGCCAGCACCCAGGGACAGGGCCGAAAACTGTTTTTT. Its translation is CASTQGQGRKLFF.

V is TRBV21-1 and J is TRBJ2-2; TRBD2 was called by the table and not checked on the DNA. TRBV21-1 is marked as a pseudogene. The CDR3 runs 19 residues. The CDR3, as DNA: TGTGCCAGCAGCAACCAAAGGTTCCGTTTTGCGGGAGGATTCGGGGAGCTGTTTTTT. Its translation is CASSNQRFRFAGGFGELFF.